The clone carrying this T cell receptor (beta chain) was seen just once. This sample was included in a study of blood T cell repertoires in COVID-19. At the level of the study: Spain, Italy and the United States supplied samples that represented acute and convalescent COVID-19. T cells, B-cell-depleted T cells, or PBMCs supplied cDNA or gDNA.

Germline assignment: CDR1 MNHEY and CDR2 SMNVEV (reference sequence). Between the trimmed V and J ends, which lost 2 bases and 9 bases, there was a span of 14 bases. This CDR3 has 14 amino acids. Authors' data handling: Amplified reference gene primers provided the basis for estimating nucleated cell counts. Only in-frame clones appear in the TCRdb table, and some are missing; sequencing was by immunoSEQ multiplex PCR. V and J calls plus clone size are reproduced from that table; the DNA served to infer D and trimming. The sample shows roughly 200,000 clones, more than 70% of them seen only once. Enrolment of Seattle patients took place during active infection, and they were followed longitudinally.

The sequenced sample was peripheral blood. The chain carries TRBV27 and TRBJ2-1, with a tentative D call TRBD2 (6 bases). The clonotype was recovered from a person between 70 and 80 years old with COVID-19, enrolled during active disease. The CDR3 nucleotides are TGTGCCAGCAGTTTAACATCGGGAGCGGGTGAGCAGTTCTTC. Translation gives CASSLTSGAGEQFF.